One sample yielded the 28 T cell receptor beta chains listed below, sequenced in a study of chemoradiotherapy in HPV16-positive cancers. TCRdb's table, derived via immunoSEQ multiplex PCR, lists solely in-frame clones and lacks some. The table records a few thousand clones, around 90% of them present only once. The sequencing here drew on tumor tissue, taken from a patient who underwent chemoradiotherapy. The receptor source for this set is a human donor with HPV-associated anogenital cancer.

The CDR3 protein is CASCSVSAGRNEQFF. CDR3 nucleotides: TGTGCCAGCTGTAGCGTCTCGGCGGGACGGAATGAGCAGTTCTTC. The chain has TRBV27 and TRBJ2-1, with D perhaps matching TRBD2 (6 bases). The CDR3 has 15 amino acids. Trimming stripped 8 bases from V and 7 bases from J, with 21 bases between. The germline V gene encodes CDR1 MNHEY and CDR2 SMNVEV (reference sequence).

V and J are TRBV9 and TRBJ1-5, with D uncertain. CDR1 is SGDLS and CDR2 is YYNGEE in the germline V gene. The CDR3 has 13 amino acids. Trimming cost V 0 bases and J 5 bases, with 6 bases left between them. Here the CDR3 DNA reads TGTGCCAGCAGCGTAGAATCGGATCAGCCCCAGCATTTT. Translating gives CASSVESDQPQHF.

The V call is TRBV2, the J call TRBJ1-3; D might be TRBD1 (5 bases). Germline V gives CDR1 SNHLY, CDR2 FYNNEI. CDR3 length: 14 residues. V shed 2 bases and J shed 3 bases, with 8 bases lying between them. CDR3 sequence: CASSEQGGGNTIYF. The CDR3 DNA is TGTGCCAGCAGTGAACAGGGAGGTGGAAACACCATATATTTT.

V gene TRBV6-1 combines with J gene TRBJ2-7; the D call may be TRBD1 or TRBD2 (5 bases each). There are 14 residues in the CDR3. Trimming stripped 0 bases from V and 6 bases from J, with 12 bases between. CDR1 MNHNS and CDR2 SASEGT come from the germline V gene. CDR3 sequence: CASSEAWDGPEQYF. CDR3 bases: TGTGCCAGCAGTGAAGCCTGGGACGGTCCCGAGCAGTACTTC.

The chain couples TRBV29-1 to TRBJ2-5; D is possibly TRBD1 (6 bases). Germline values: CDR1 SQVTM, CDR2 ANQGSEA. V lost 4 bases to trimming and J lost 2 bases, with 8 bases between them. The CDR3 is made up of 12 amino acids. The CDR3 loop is CSVGRGQETQYF. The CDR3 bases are TGCAGCGTTGGAAGGGGGCAAGAGACCCAGTACTTC.

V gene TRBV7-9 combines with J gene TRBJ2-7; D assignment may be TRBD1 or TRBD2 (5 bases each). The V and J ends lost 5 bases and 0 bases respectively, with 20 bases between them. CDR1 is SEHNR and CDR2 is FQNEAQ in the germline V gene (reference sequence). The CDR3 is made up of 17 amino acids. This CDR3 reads CASSTVGVMDPSYEQYF. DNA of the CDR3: TGTGCCAGCAGCACTGTGGGGGTGATGGACCCCTCCTACGAGCAGTACTTC.

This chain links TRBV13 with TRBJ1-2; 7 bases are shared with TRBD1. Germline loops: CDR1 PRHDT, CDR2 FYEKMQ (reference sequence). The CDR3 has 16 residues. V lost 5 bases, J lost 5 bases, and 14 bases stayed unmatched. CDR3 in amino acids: CASSVGTFPGGYGYTF. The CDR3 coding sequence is TGTGCCAGCAGCGTGGGAACGTTCCCAGGGGGTTATGGCTACACCTTC.

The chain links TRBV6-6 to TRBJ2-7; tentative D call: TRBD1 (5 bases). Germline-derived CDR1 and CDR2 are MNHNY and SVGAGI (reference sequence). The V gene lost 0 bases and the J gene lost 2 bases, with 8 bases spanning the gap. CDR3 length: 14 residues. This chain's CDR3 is CASSYSQGPYEQYF. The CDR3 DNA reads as TGTGCCAGCAGTTACTCGCAGGGTCCCTACGAGCAGTACTTC.

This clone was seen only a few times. The CDR3 DNA sequence: TGTGCCAGTAGTGTCCAGGCCAACACAGATACGCAGTATTTT. Its translation is CASSVQANTDTQYF. The J gene is TRBJ2-3, the V gene TRBV19; D is ambiguous. Trimming shortened V by 5 bases and J by 2 bases, and 11 bases separated the two germline ends. The CDR3 is made up of 14 amino acids. The germline gives CDR1 LNHDA, CDR2 SQIVND (reference sequence). Looking up the rest from reference TRBV19 and TRBJ2-3 gives the full variable domain: DGGITQSPKYLFRKEGQNVTLSCEQNLNHDAMYWYRQDPGQGLRLIYYSQIVNDFQKGDIAEGYSVSREKKESFPLTVTSAQKNPTAFYLCASSVQANTDTQYFGPGTRLTVL.

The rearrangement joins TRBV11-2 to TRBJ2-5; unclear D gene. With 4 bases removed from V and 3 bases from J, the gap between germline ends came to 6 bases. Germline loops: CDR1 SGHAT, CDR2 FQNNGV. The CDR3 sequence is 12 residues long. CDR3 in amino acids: CASSYNKETQYF. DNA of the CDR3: TGTGCCAGCAGCTATAATAAAGAGACCCAGTACTTC.

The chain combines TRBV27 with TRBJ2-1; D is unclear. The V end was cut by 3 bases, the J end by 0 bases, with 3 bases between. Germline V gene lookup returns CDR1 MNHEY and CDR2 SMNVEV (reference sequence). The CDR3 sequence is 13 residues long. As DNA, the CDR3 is TGTGCCAGCAGTTTGTACTCCTACAATGAGCAGTTCTTC. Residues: CASSLYSYNEQFF.

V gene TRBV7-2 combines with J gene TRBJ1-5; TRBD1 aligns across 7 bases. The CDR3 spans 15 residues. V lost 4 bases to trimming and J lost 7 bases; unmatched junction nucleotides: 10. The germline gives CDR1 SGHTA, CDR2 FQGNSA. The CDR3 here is CASSYNRGNGQPQHF. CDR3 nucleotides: TGTGCCAGCAGCTACAACAGGGGAAATGGACAGCCCCAGCATTTT.

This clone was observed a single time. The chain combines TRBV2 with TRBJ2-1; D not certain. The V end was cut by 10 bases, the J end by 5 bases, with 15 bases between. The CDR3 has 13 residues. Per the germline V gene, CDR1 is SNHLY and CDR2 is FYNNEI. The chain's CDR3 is CATGINNDNEQFF. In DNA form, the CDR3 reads TGTGCCACCGGAATCAACAACGACAATGAGCAGTTCTTC.

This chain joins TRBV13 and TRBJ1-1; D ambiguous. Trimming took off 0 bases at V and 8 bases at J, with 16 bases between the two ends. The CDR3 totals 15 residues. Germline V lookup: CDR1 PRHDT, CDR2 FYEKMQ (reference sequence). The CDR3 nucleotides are TGTGCCAGCAGCTTAGGGACCGCCTGGTGGTCGGAAGCTTTCTTT. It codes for CASSLGTAWWSEAFF. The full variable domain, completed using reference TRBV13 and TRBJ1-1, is AAGVIQSPRHLIKEKRETATLKCYPIPRHDTVYWYQQGPGQDPQFLISFYEKMQSDKGSIPDRFSAQQFSDYHSELNMSSLELGDSALYFCASSLGTAWWSEAFFGQGTRLTVV.

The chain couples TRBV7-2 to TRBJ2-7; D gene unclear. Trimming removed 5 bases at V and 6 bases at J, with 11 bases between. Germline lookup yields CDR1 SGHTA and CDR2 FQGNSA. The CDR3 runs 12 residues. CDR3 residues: CASSTSFGEQYF. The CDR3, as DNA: TGTGCCAGCAGCACCTCCTTTGGCGAGCAGTACTTC.

CDR3: CASSDRDRDEQYF. CDR3 nucleotides: TGCGCCAGCAGTGACCGGGACAGGGACGAGCAGTACTTC. This chain uses TRBV10-1 with TRBJ2-7, with 9 bases lining up with TRBD1. The germline V gene encodes CDR1 WNHNN and CDR2 SYGVQD (reference sequence). V was pared by 3 bases and J by 5 bases, with 2 bases of the junction left unmatched. The CDR3 runs 13 residues.

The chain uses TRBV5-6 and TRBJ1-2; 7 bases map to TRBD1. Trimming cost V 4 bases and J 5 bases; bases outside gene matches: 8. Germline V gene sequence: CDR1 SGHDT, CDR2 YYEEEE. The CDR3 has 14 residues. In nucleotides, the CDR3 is TGTGCCAGCAGCCCTTGGACAGGCTATTATGGCTACACCTTC. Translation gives CASSPWTGYYGYTF.

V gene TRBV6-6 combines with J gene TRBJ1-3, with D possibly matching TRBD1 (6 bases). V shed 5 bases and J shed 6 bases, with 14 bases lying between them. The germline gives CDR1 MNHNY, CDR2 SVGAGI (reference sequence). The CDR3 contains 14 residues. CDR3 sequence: CASSPQGDKNTIYF. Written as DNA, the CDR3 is TGTGCCAGCAGTCCACAGGGTGATAAAAACACCATATATTTT.

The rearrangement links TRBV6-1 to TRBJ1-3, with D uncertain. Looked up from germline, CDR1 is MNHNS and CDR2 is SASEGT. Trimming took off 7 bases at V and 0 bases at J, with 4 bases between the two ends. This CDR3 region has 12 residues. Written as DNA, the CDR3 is TGTGCCAGCAAGTACTCTGGAAACACCATATATTTT. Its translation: CASKYSGNTIYF.

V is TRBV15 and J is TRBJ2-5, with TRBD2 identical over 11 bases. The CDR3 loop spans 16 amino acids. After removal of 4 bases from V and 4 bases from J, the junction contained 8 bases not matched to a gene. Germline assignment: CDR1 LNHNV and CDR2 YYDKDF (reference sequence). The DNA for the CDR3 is TGTGCCACCAGCACGGGAGAACTAGCGGGAGTAGAGACCCAGTACTTC. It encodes CATSTGELAGVETQYF.

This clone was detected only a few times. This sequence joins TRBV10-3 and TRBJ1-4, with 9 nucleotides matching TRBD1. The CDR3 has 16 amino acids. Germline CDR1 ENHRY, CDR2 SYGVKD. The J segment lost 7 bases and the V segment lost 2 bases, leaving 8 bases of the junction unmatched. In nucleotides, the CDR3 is TGTGCCATCAGTGAGACTTCGACAGGGGGAAGTGAAAAACTGTTTTTT. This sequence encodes CAISETSTGGSEKLFF.

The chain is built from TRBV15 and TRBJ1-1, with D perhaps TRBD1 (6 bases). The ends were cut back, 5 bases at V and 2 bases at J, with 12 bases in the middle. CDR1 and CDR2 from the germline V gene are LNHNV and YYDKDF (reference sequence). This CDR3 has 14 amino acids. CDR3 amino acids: CATSGGPGNTEAFF. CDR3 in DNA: TGTGCCACCAGCGGGGGGCCAGGTAACACTGAAGCTTTCTTT. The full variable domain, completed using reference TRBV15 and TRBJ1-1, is DAMVIQNPRYQVTQFGKPVTLSCSQTLNHNVMYWYQQKSSQAPKLLFHYYDKDFNNEADTPDNFQSRRPNTSFCFLDIRSPGLGDTAMYLCATSGGPGNTEAFFGQGTRLTVV.

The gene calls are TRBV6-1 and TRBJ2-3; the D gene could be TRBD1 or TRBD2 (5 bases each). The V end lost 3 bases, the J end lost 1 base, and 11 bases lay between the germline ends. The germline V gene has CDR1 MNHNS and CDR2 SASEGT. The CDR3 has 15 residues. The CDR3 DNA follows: TGTGCCAGCAGTGATGGGGAGACAGGCACAGATACGCAGTATTTT. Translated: CASSDGETGTDTQYF.

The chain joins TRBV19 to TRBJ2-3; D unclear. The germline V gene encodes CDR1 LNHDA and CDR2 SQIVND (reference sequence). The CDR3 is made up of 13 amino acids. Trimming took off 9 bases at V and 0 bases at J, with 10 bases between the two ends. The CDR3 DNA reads TGTGCCAGCCACAGCGCTAGCACAGATACGCAGTATTTT. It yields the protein CASHSASTDTQYF.

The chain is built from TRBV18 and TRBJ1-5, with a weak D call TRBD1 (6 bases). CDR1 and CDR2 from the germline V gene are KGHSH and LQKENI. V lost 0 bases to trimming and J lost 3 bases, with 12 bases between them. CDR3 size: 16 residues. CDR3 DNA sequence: TGTGCCAGCTCACCACCCGGACAGCCTAACAATCAGCCCCAGCATTTT. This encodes CASSPPGQPNNQPQHF.

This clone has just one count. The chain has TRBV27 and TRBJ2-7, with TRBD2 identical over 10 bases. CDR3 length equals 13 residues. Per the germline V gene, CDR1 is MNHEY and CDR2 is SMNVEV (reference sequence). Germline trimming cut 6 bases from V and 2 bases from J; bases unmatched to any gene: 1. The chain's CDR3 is CASRLAGTYEQYF. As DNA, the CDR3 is TGTGCCAGCAGACTAGCGGGGACCTACGAGCAGTACTTC.

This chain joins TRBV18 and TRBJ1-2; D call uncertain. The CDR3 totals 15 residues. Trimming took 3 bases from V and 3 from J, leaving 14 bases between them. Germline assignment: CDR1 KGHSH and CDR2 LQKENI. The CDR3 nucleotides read TGTGCCAGCTCACCTTGGGCCAATCCGGACTATGGCTACACCTTC. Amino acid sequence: CASSPWANPDYGYTF.

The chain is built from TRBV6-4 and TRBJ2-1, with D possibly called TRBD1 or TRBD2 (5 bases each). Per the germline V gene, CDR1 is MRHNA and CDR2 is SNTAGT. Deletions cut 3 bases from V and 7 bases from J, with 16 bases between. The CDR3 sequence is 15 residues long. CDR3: CASSEGDPSGNEQFF. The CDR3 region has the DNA TGTGCCAGCAGTGAGGGGGACCCCTCTGGGAATGAGCAGTTCTTC.